This TCR beta chain was found in a study of tumor and adjacent non-tumor tissue in lung cancer. Study as a whole: Samples averaged roughly 4.4 million productive TCRbeta reads each. Study observations and caveats: Compared with tumor, normal lung showed significantly lower TCR diversity.

Remarks on this clonotype: The antigen is undetermined. Sequence at one end of the junction differs from germline and may be a read error.

The library came from three nested PCR rounds adapted from ARM-PCR protocols. TCRdb re-called the multiplex PCR reads with MiXCR, one entry per CDR3 protein. The repertoire consists of about 200,000 distinct CDR3 sequences, with 71% occurring once and the leading ten covering 25%. No cell sorting was done before RNA was extracted from the tissue. The clonotype was recovered from a man aged 60-69 years with non-small cell lung cancer. The specimen sequenced was lung tumor tissue.

DNA of the CDR3: TGTGCCAGCGGTTTACGGGAAACCAAAAACATTCAGTACTTC. Translating gives CASGLRETKNIQYF. The chain has TRBV12-3 or TRBV12-4 and TRBJ2-4, with D possibly matching TRBD2 (5 bases). This CDR3 has 14 residues.